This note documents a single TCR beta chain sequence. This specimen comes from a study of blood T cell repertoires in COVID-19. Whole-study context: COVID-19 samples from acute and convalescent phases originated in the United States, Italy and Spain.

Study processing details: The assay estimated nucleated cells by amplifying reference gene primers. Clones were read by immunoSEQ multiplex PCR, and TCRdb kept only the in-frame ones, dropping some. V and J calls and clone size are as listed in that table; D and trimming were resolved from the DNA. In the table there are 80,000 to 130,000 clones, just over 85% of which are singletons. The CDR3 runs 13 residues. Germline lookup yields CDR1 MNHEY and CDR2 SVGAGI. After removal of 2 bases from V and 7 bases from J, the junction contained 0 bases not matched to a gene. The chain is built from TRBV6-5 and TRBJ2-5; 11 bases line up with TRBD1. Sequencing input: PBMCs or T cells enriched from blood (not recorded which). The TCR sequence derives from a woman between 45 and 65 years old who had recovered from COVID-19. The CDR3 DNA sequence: TGTGCCAGCAGTTACGGGACAGGGGGGACCCAGTACTTC. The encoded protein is CASSYGTGGTQYF.